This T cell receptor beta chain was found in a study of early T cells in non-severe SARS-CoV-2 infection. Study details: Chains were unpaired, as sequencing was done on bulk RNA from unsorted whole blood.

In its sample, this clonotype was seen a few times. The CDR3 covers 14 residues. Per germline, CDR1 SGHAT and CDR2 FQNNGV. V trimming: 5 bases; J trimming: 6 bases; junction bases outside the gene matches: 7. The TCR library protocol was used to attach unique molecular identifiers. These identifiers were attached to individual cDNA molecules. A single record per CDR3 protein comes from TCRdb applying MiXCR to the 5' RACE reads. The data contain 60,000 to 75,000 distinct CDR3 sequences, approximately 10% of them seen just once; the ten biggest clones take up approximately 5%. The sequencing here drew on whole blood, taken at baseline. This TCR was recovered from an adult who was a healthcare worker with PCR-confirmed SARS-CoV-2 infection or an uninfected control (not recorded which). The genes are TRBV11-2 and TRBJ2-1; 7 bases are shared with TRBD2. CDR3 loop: CASSRQLAINEQFF. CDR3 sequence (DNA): TGTGCCAGCAGCCGACAACTAGCGATCAATGAGCAGTTCTTC.